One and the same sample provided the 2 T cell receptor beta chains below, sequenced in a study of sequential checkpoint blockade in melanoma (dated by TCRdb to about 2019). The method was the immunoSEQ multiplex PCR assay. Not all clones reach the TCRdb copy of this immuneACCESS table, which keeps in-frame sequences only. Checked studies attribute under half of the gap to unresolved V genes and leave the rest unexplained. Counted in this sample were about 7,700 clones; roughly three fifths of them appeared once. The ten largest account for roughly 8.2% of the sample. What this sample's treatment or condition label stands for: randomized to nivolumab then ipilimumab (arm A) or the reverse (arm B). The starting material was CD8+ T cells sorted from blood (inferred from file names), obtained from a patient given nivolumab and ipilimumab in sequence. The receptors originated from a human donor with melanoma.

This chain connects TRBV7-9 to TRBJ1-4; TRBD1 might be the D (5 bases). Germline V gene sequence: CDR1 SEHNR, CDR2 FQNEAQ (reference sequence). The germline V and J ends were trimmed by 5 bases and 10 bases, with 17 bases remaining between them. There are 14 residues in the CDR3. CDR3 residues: CASSGRSREGKLFF. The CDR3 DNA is TGTGCCAGCAGCGGCAGGTCCAGGGAGGGAAAACTGTTTTTT. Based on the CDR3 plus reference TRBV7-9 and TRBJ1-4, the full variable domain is DTGVSQNPRHKITKRGQNVTFRCDPISEHNRLYWYRQTLGQGPEFLTYFQNEAQLEKSRLLSDRFSAERPKGSFSTLEIQRTEQGDSAMYLCASSGRSREGKLFFGSGTQLSVL.

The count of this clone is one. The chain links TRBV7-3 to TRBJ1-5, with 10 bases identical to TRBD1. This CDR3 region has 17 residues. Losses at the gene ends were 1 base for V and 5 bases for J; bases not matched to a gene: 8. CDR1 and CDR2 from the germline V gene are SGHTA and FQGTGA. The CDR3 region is CASSLSLGQGKDQPQHF. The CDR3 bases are TGTGCCAGCAGCTTAAGTTTGGGACAGGGGAAAGATCAGCCCCAGCATTTT.